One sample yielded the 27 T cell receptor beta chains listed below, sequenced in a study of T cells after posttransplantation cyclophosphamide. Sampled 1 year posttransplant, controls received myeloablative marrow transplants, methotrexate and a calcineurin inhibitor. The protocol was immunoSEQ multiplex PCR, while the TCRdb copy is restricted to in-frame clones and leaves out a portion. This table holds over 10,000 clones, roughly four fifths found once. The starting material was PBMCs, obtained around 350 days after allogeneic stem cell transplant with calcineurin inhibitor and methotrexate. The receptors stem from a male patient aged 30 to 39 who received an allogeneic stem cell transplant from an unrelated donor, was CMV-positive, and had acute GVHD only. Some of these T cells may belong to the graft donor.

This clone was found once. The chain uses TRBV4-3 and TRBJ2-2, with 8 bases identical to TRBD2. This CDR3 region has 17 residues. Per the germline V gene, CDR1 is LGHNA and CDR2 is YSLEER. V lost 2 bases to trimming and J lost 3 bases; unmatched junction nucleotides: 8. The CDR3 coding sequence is TGCGCCAGCAGCCAAACGGGGGGGATAGTATACACCGGGGAGCTGTTTTTT. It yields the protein CASSQTGGIVYTGELFF.

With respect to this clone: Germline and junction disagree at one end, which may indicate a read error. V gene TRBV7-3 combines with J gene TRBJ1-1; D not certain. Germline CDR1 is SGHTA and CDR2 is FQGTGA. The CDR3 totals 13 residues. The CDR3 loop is CASSLIVGGYLYF. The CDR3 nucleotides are TGTGCCAGCAGCTTAATCGTCGGAGGGTACCTCTACTTT. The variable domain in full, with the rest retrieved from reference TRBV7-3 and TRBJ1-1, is GAGVSQTPSNKVTEKGKYVELRCDPISGHTALYWYRQSLGQGPEFLIYFQGTGAADDSGLPNDRFFAVRPEGSVSTLKIQRTERGDSAVYLCASSLIVGGYLYFGQGTRLTVV.

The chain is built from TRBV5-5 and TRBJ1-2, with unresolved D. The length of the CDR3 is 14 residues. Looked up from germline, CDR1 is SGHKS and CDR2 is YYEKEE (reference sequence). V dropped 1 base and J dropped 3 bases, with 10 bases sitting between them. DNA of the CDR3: TGTGCCAGCAGCTTGCTGGCCGCGGACTATGGCTACACCTTC. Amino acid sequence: CASSLLAADYGYTF.

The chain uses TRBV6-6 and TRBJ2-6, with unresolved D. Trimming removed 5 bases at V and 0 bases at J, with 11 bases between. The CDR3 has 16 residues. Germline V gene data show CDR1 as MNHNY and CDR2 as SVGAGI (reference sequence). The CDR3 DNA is TGTGCCAGCAGTACTACAATCCGCTCTGGGGCCAACGTCCTGACTTTC. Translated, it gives CASSTTIRSGANVLTF.

CDR3 nucleotide sequence: TGTGCCAGCAGCGCCCTACTTGGCCTAGCGGGTGTCTACGAGCAGTACTTC. Translated: CASSALLGLAGVYEQYF. This rearrangement joins TRBV7-6 to TRBJ2-7; TRBD2 aligns across 8 bases. Germline assignment: CDR1 SGHVS and CDR2 FNYEAQ. The V gene end was trimmed by 5 bases and the J gene end by 3 bases; junction bases not matched to a gene: 15. The CDR3 consists of 17 residues.

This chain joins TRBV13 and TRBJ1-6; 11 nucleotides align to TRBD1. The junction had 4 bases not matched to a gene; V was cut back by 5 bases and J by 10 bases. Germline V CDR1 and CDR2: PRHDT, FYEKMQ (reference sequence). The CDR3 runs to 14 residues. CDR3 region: CASSRGQGGSPLHF. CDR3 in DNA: TGTGCCAGCAGCCGGGGACAGGGGGGATCACCCCTCCACTTT.

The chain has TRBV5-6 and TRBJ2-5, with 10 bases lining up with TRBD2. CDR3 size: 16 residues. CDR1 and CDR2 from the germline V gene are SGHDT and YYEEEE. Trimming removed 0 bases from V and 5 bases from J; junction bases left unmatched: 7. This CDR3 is CASSLDGSGRMETQYF. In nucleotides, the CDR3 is TGTGCCAGCAGCTTGGACGGTAGCGGGAGGATGGAGACCCAGTACTTC.

The CDR3 region has the DNA TGTGCCAGCAGCCCCCAGGGCTCCTACAATGAGCAGTTCTTC. Amino acid sequence: CASSPQGSYNEQFF. V and J are TRBV6-5 and TRBJ2-1; TRBD1 is a possible D gene (5 bases). Germline V gene lookup returns CDR1 MNHEY and CDR2 SVGAGI. CDR3 length equals 14 residues. Trimming left V 6 bases short and J 0 bases short, with 9 bases between.

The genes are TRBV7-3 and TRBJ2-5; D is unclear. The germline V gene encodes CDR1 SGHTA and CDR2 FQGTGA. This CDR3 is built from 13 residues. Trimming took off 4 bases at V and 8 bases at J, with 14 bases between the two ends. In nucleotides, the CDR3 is TGTGCCAGCAGCTCCACCGGTGCGGAAACCCAGTACTTC. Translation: CASSSTGAETQYF.

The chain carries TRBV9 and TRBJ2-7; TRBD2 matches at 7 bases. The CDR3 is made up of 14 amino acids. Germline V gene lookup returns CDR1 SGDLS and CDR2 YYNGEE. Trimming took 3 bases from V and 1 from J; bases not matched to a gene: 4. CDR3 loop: CASSGGAGSYEQYF. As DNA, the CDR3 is TGTGCCAGCAGCGGTGGAGCGGGGTCCTACGAGCAGTACTTC. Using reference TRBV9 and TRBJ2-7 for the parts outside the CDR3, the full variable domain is DSGVTQTPKHLITATGQRVTLRCSPRSGDLSVYWYQQSLDQGLQFLIQYYNGEERAKGNILERFSAQQFPDLHSELNLSSLELGDSALYFCASSGGAGSYEQYFGPGTRLTVT.

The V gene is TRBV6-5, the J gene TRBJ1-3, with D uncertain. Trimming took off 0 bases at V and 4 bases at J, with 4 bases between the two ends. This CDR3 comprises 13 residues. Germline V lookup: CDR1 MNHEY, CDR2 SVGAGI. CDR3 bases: TGTGCCAGCAGTTACTCCTTCGGAAACACCATATATTTT. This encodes CASSYSFGNTIYF.

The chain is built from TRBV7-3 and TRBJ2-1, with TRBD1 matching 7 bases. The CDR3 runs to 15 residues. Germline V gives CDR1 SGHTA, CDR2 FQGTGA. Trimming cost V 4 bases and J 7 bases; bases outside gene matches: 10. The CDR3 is CASSSAGTVLNEQFF. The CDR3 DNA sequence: TGTGCCAGCAGCTCCGCCGGGACAGTCCTGAATGAGCAGTTCTTC.

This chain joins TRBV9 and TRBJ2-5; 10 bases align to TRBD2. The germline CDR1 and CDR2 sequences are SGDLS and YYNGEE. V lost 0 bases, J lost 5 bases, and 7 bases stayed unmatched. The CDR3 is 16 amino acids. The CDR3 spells CASSVESLAGEETQYF. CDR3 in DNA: TGTGCCAGCAGCGTAGAGTCTCTAGCGGGAGAGGAGACCCAGTACTTC.

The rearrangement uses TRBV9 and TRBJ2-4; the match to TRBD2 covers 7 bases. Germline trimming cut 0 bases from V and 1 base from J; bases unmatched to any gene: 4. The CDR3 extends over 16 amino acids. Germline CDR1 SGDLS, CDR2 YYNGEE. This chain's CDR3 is CASSVEGGFAKNIQYF. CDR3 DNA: TGTGCCAGCAGCGTAGAGGGAGGGTTCGCCAAAAACATTCAGTACTTC.

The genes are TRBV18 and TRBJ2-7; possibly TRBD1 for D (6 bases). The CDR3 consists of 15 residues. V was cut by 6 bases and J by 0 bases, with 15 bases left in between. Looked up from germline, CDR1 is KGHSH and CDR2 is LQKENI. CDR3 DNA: TGTGCCAGCTCGAGTTCCGGGACAAACTCCTACGAGCAGTACTTC. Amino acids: CASSSSGTNSYEQYF.

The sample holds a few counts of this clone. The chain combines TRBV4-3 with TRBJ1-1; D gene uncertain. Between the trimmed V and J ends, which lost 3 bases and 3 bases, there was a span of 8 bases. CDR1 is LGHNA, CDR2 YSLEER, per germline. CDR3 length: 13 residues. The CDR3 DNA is TGCGCCAGCAGCCAGATACGGGACACTGAAGCTTTCTTT. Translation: CASSQIRDTEAFF.

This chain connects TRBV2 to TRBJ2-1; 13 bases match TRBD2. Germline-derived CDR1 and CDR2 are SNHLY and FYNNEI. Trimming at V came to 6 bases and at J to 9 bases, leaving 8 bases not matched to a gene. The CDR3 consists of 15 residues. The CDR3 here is CASSPLAGGLGEQFF. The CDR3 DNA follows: TGTGCCAGCAGCCCACTAGCGGGGGGGCTCGGTGAGCAGTTCTTC.

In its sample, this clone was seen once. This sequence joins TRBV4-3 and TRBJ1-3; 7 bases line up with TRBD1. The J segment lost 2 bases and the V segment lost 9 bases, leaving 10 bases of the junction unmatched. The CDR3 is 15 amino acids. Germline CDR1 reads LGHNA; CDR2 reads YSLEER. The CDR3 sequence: CARSSMTGTGNTIYF. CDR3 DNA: TGCGCCAGAAGCAGCATGACAGGGACTGGAAACACCATATATTTT.

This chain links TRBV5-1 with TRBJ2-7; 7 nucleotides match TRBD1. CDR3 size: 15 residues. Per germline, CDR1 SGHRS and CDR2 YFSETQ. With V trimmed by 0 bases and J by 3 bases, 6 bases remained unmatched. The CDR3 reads CASSLGQGEFYEQYF. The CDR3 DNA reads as TGCGCCAGCAGCTTGGGACAGGGCGAGTTCTACGAGCAGTACTTC.

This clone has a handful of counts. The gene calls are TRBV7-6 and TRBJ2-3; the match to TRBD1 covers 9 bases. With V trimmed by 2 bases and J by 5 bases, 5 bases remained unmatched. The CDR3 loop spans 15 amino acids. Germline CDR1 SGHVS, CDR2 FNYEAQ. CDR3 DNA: TGTGCCAGCAGCTTACGCCACAGGGGGCAAGATACGCAGTATTTT. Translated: CASSLRHRGQDTQYF.

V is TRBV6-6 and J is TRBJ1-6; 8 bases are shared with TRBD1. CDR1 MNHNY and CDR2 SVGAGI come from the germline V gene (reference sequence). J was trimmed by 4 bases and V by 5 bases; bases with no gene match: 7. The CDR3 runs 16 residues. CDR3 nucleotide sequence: TGTGCCAGCAGTGCGATGAGGACAGGGTATAATTCACCCCTCCACTTT. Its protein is CASSAMRTGYNSPLHF.

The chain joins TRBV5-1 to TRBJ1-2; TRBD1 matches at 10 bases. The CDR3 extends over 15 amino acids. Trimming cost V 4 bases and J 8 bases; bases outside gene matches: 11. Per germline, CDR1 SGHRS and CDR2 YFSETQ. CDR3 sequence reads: CASSGTGAKDGGYTF. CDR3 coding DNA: TGCGCCAGCAGCGGGACAGGGGCCAAGGATGGCGGCTACACCTTC.

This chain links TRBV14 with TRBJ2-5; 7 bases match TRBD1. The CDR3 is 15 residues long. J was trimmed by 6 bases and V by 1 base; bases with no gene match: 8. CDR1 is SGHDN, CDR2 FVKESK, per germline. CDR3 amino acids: CASSQVPGGRQTQYF. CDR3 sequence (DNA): TGTGCCAGCAGCCAAGTCCCAGGGGGTAGGCAGACCCAGTACTTC.

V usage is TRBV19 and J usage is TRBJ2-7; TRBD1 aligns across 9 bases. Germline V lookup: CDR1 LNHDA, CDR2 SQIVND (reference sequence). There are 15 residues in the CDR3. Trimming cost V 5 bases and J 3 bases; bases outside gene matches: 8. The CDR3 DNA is TGTGCCAGTAGTGGCACAGGGGGCGCGTTCTACGAGCAGTACTTC. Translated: CASSGTGGAFYEQYF.

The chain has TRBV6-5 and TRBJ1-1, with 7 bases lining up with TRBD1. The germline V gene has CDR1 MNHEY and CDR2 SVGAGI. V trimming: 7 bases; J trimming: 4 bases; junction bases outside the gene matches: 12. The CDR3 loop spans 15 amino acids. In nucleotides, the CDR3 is TGTGCCAGCACCAAGGCCAGGGGGGTTACCACTGAAGCTTTCTTT. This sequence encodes CASTKARGVTTEAFF.

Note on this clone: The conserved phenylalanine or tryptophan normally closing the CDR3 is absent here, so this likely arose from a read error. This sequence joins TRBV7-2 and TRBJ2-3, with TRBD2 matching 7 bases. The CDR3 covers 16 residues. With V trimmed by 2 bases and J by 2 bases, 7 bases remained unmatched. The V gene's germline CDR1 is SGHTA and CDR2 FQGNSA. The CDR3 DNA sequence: TGTGCCAGCAGCTTACTCGGCGGGAGCCACACAGATACGCAGTATGTT. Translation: CASSLLGGSHTDTQYV.

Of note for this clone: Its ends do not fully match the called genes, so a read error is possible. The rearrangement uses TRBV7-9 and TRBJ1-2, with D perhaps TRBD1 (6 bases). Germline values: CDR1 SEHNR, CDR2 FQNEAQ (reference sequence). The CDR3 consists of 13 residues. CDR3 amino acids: CASSLVGQPKDDF. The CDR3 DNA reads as TGTGCCAGCAGCTTAGTAGGACAGCCTAAAGATGACTTC.